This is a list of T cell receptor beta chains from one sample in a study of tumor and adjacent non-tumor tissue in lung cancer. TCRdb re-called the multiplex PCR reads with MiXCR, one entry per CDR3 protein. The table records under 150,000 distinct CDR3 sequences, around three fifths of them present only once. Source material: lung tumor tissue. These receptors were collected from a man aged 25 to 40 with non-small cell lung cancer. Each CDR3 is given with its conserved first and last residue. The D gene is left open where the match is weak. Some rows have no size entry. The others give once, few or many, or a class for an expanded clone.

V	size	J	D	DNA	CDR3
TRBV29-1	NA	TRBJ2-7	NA	TGCAGCGTACACGAACACGGGATAGCCTACGAGCAGTACTTC	CSVHEHGIAYEQYF
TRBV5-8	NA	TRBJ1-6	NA	TGTGCCAGCAGCTTGGCGGGCCGATGGACACCCCTCCACTTT	CASSLAGRWTPLHF
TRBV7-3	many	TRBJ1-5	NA	TGTGCCAGCAGCTGCCTGAGGGGGGAGGGTCAGCCCCAGCATTTT	CASSCLRGEGQPQHF
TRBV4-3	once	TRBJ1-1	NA	TGCGCCAACAGCCAAGATCCGGTCGGTGGGGGTTCTGAAGCTTTCTTT	CANSQDPVGGGSEAFF
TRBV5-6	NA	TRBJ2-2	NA	TGTGCCAGCAGCTTGGTCGCCAGCACCAGGGAGCTGTTTTTT	CASSLVASTRELFF
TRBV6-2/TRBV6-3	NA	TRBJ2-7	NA	TGTGCCAGCGGTTACTCGGCGGGGCAGTACTTT	CASGYSAGQYF
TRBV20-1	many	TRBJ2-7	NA	TGCAGTGCTACGACAGATTTCTACGAGCAGTACTTC	CSATTDFYEQYF
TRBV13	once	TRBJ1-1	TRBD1	TGTGCCAGCTGCCTGACAGGGGAGGGAAACACTGAAGCTTTCTTT	CASCLTGEGNTEAFF
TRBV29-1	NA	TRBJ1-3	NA	TGCAGGGTTGCGAGGGTTCCCTCTGGAAACACTATATATTTT	CRVARVPSGNTIYF
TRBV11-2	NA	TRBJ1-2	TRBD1	TGTGCCAGCAGCTTGGGTGGGACAGGGGACCTCTGTCGCTACACCTTC	CASSLGGTGDLCRYTF
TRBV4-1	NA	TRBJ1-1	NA	TGCGCCAGCAGCCAAGGACCTGGGGTGATGGGGTTGGGCACTGAAGCTCCCTTT	CASSQGPGVMGLGTEAPF
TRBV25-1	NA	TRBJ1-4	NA	TGTGCCAGCAGTGAATATATAGGTCGGCAGGGGTATAAAGATAATGAAAAACTGTTTTTT	CASSEYIGRQGYKDNEKLFF
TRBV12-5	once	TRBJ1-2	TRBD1	TGTGCTAGTGGTTTGGTCGCAGGGGGCTCTAACTATGGCTACACCTTC	CASGLVAGGSNYGYTF
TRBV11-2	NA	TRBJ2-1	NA	TGTGCCAGCAGCTTATGTGCCAGCGCGTCCTACAATGAGCATTTCTTC	CASSLCASASYNEHFF
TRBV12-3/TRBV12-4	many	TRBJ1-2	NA	TGTGCCAGCAGTTTTCGGGGACGGAACTATGGCTACACCTTC	CASSFRGRNYGYTF
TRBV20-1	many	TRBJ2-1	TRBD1	TGCAGTGCTAGGACAGGGTCCTACAATGAGCAGTTCTTC	CSARTGSYNEQFF
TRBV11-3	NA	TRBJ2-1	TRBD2	TGTGTCAGCAGCAAACGAGGGACTAGCGGGGGGGAGCAGTTCTTC	CVSSKRGTSGGEQFF
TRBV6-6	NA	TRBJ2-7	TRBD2	TGTGCCAGCAGTTTCTCGGGACTAGCGGGCTCCTACGAGCAGAACTTC	CASSFSGLAGSYEQNF
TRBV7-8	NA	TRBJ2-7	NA	TGTGCCAGCAGCTTAGGCCCGGGGACCTACGAGCAGTACTTC	CASSLGPGTYEQYF
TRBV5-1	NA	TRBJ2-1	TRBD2	TGCGCCAGCATACCTAGCGGGGGCAATGGACTGTACAATGAGCAGTTCTTC	CASIPSGGNGLYNEQFF